What follows are 2 T cell receptor beta chains derived from one specimen sequenced in a study of blood T cell repertoires in COVID-19. Clones were read by immunoSEQ multiplex PCR, and TCRdb kept only the in-frame ones, dropping some. The table records approximately 500,000 clones, around 89% of them present only once. Source material: PBMCs or T cells enriched from blood (not recorded which). All receptors come from a woman in her thirties or forties who had recovered from COVID-19.

This clone was detected once. Other DNA sequences in this specimen translate into the identical CDR3. V and J are TRBV10-1 and TRBJ1-3; D gene uncertain. Germline-derived CDR1 and CDR2 are WNHNN and SYGVQD (reference sequence). The V end lost 6 bases, the J end lost 3 bases, and 12 bases lay between the germline ends. The CDR3 length is 14 residues. The CDR3 loop reads CASSAESSGNTIYF. The CDR3 nucleotides read TGCGCCAGCAGCGCTGAAAGTAGTGGAAACACCATATATTTT.

The chain joins TRBV6-5 to TRBJ1-5; D unclear. V gave up 4 bases and J gave up 4 bases, with 14 bases separating them. Per the germline V gene, CDR1 is MNHEY and CDR2 is SVGAGI. The CDR3 has 15 residues. In nucleotides, the CDR3 is TGTGCCAGCAGTTCGGTGCGGGCAAGAAATCAGCCCCAGCATTTT. Amino acid sequence: CASSSVRARNQPQHF.